This T cell receptor (beta chain) stems from a study of cytomegalovirus exposure and HLA in healthy donors. Overall study findings and caveats: Per a prior analysis, the majority of TCR beta V segments were productive roughly 87% or roughly 30% of the time. Immune exposure data for these donors was limited to CMV serostatus.

Nominally healthy donors were sampled, though unrecorded immune exposures were likely. This CDR3 spans 16 amino acids. Germline trimming cut 6 bases from V and 8 bases from J; bases unmatched to any gene: 13. Germline lookup yields CDR1 MGHRA and CDR2 YSYEKL. In regard to this clone: Its antigen remains unknown.

Primers: 60 Vbeta forward and 13 Jbeta reverse. Under the authors' procedure: Later work found approximately 80 million unique TCR beta chains, with 10 million to 14 million shared. Profiled with immunoSEQ multiplex PCR; TCRdb holds only in-frame clones, not every one. Clone size and V and J calls were adopted from that table, with D and trimming inferred from the DNA. The repertoire consists of 150,000 to 200,000 clones, with 55% to 70% occurring once and the leading ten covering about 2.5%. The receptor comes from a middle-aged woman in good health and CMV-seropositive. The chain has TRBV4-1 and TRBJ2-1; TRBD2 agrees at 10 bases. The specimen sequenced was PBMCs. Written as DNA, the CDR3 is TGCGCCAGCAGATTCGGGTATCTAGCGGGAGTCGATGAGCAGTTCTTC. Translation gives CASRFGYLAGVDEQFF.